This TCR beta chain was captured in a study of blood T cell repertoires in COVID-19. Study-wide context: Donors in the United States, Italy and Spain gave samples during acute or convalescent COVID-19. Sample material is recorded as cDNA or gDNA derived from T cells, B-cell-depleted T cells, or PBMCs.

The CDR3 is 14 residues long. The germline V and J ends were trimmed by 1 base and 1 base, with 8 bases remaining between them. CDR1 is SGHNT and CDR2 is YYREEE in the germline V gene (reference sequence). Per the original data handling: For nucleated cells, counts were estimated from reference gene primer amplification. This table comes from immunoSEQ multiplex PCR, and its TCRdb copy is limited to in-frame clones, with some not included. That table furnishes V, J and clone size, whereas the DNA furnished D and trimming. The table shows about 400,000 clones, with about 89% occurring only once. Source material: peripheral blood. The chain uses TRBV5-4 and TRBJ1-1, with D hard to call. This TCR was recovered from a woman between 25 and 40 years old with acute or convalescent COVID-19. Written as DNA, the CDR3 is TGTGCCAGCAGCTTGATGCGGGGGAACACTGAAGCTTTCTTT. This codes for CASSLMRGNTEAFF.